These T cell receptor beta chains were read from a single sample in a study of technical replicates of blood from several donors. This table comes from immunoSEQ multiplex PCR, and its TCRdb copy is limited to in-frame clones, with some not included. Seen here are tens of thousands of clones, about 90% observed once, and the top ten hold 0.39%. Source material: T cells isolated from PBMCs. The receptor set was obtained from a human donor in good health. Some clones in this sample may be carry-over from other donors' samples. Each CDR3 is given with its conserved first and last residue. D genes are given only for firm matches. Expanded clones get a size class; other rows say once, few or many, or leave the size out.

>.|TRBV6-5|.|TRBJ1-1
CASSYMGAGEAFF
TGTGCCAGCAGTTACATGGGGGCTGGTGAAGCTTTCTTT
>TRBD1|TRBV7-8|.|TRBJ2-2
CASSLGRTGNGELFF
TGTGCCAGCAGCTTAGGTCGGACAGGGAACGGGGAGCTGTTTTTT
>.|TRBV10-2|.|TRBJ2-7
CASRPGAGVNEQYF
TGCGCCAGCAGGCCTGGAGCGGGCGTCAACGAGCAGTACTTC
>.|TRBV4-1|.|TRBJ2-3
CASSNTDTQYF
TGCGCCAGCAGTAACACAGATACGCAGTATTTT
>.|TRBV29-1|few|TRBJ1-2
CSGGTNNYGYTF
TGCAGCGGGGGGACAAATAACTATGGCTACACCTTC
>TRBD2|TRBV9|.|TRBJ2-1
CASSVGAGVGYNEQFF
TGTGCCAGCAGCGTAGGAGCGGGAGTCGGGTACAATGAGCAGTTCTTC
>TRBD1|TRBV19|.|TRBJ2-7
CASIRQGADEQYF
TGTGCCAGTATAAGACAGGGGGCGGACGAGCAGTACTTC
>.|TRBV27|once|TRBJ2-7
CASSSSLYEQYF
TGTGCCAGCAGTTCGTCCCTCTACGAGCAGTACTTC
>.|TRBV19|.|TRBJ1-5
CASSIRENQPQHF
TGTGCCAGTAGTATACGCGAAAATCAGCCCCAGCATTTT
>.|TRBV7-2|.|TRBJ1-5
CASSLDLQPQHF
TGTGCCAGCAGCTTAGATCTTCAGCCCCAGCATTTT
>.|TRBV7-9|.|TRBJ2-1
CASSLPGRVGEQFF
TGTGCCAGCAGCTTACCTGGCAGGGTTGGGGAGCAGTTCTTC
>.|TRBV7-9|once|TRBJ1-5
CASSQDRLQPQHF
TGTGCCAGCAGCCAAGACAGGTTGCAGCCCCAGCATTTT
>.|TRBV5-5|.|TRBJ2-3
CASSDLGGLIGTDTQYF
TGTGCCAGCAGTGATTTGGGGGGGCTTATCGGCACAGATACGCAGTATTTT
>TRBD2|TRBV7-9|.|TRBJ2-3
CASSSGTSGRSTDTQYF
TGTGCCAGCAGCTCCGGGACTAGCGGGAGAAGCACAGATACGCAGTATTTT
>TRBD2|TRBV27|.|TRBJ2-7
CASSLGGGAYEQYF
TGTGCCAGCAGTTTAGGGGGAGGGGCCTACGAGCAGTACTTC